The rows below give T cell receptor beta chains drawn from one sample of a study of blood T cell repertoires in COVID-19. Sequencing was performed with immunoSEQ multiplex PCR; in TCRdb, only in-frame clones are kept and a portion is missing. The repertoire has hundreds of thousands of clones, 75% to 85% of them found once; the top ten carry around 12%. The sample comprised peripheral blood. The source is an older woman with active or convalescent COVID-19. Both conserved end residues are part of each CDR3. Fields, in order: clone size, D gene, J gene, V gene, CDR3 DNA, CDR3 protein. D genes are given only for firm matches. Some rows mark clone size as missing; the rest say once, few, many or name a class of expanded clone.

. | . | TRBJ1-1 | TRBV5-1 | TGCGCCAGCAGCTCCCGTGAACGGACTTATGTGAGCACTGAAGCTTTCTTT | CASSSRERTYVSTEAFF
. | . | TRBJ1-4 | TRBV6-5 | TGTGCCAGCAGTTACAGGAGGGTTGAAAAACTGTTTTTT | CASSYRRVEKLFF
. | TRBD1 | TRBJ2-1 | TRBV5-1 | TGCGCCAGCAAACCAGGGGGCGCGGCTTACAATGAGCAGTTCTTC | CASKPGGAAYNEQFF
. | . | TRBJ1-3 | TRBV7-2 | TGTGCCAGCAGCTTAGGGAGTGAAAACACCATATATTTT | CASSLGSENTIYF
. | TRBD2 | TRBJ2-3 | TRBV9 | TGTGCCAGCAACCCTAGCGGGGGGCGTAAAACAGATACGCAGTATTTT | CASNPSGGRKTDTQYF
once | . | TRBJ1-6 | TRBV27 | TGTGCCAGCAGGGAGTCGAATTCACCCCTCCACTTT | CASRESNSPLHF
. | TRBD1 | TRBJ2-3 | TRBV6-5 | TGTGCCAGCAGTTACCTGGACAGGGACGGTACGCAGTATTTT | CASSYLDRDGTQYF
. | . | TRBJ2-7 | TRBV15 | TGTGCCACCAGCACAACAGGGCTCTCCTACGAGCAGTACTTC | CATSTTGLSYEQYF
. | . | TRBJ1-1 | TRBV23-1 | TGCGCCAGCAGTCATACGAAAAAACATCCTCCGGAAGCTTTCTTT | CASSHTKKHPPEAFF
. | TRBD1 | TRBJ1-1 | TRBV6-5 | TGTGCCAGCAATTGGGACAGGGGGCTCACGACTGAAGCTTTCTTT | CASNWDRGLTTEAFF
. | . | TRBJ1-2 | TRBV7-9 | TGTGCCAGCAGCCTGGGCCCATCTGGCTACACCTTC | CASSLGPSGYTF
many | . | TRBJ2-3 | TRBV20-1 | TGCAGTGGAGTCTTAGCAGATACGCAGTATTTT | CSGVLADTQYF
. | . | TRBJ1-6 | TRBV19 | TGTGCCAGTAGTACGCTCCATGCAGGGGATTCACCCCTCCACTTT | CASSTLHAGDSPLHF
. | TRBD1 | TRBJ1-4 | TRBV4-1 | TGCGCCAGCAGCCAAGAAGGTGACAGGGGGAGTGAAAAACTGTTTTTT | CASSQEGDRGSEKLFF
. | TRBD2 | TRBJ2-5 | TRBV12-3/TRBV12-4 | TGTGCCAGCAGCGGGGGGTCGGAGACCCAGTACTTC | CASSGGSETQYF
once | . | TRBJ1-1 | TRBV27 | TGTGCCAGTCAGACCCTGGGGGGGGGAAGGAGGACTGAAGCTTTCTTT | CASQTLGGGRRTEAFF
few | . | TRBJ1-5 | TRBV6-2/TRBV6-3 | TGTGCCAGCAGCAGTACAGGGCTGAGCAATCAGCCCCAGCATTTT | CASSSTGLSNQPQHF
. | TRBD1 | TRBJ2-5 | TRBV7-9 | TGTGCCAGCAGCCCGACAGGGGGCGGGGAGACCCAGTACTTC | CASSPTGGGETQYF
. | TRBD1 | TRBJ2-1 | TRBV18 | TGTGCCAGCGACGGGACAGGAGGAACGAATGAGCAGTTCTTC | CASDGTGGTNEQFF